This entry concerns a single T cell receptor (beta chain). The sample comes from a study of shared T cell receptors in the human thymus. The trim removed 1 base at V and 2 bases at J, leaving 9 bases unmatched. Germline CDR1 reads LGHNT; CDR2 reads FRNRAP. The CDR3 spans 18 residues. Assay used: immunoSEQ multiplex PCR; TCRdb lists only in-frame clones, some missing. The data contain almost 550,000 clones, approximately 80% of them seen just once; the ten biggest clones take up roughly 0.013%. This same sample was also part of a study on human thymus T cells. That report notes: Thymic tissue was derived from resections collected during corrective heart surgery. V and J gene usage appeared biased in thymic and blood repertoires.

Sequencing was done on a sample of thymocytes. The rearrangement joins TRBV12-5 to TRBJ2-1; 9 bases align to TRBD2. The source is a boy in the first two years of life with a congenital heart defect. CDR3 in amino acids: CASGLGVSGSEPYNEQFF. The CDR3 region has the DNA TGTGCTAGTGGTTTGGGGGTTAGCGGGAGCGAACCCTACAATGAGCAGTTCTTC.